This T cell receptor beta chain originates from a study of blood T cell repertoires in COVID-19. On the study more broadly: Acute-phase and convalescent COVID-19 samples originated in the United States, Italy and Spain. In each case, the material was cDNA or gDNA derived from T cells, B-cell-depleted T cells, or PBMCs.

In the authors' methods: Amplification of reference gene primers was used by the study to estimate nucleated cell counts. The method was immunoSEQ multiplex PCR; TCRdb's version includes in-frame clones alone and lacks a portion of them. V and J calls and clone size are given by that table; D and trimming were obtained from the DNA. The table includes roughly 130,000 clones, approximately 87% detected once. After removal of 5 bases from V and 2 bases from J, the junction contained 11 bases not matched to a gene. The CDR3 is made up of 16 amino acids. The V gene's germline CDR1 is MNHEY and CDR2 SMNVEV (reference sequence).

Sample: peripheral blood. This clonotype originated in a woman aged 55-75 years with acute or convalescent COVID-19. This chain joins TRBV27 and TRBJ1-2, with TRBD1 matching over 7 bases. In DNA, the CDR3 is TGTGCCAGCAGTCCATCCCAGGGGGACATGAACTATGGCTACACCTTC. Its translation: CASSPSQGDMNYGYTF.